The 9 T cell receptor beta chains below all came from one sample that was sequenced in a study of long-term antiretroviral therapy in people with HIV. This was the immunoSEQ v3.0 assay at survey level. Sequencing was performed with immunoSEQ multiplex PCR; in TCRdb, only in-frame clones are kept and a portion is missing. The table shows almost 20,000 clones, with around nine tenths occurring only once. Source: unsorted PBMCs, taken roughly 4.2 years before starting antiretroviral therapy. These receptors came from a woman aged 25 to 45 with HIV.

The CDR3 DNA is TGTGCCAGCAGCTATCAAGATTCCGGGGAGCTGTTTTTT. This gives the protein CASSYQDSGELFF. The rearrangement uses TRBV11-2 and TRBJ2-2; D gene unclear. The CDR3 consists of 13 residues. V lost 4 bases and J 6 bases, leaving 9 bases between the germline ends. The germline gives CDR1 SGHAT, CDR2 FQNNGV.

The rearrangement uses TRBV10-3 and TRBJ2-7, with TRBD1 identical over 10 bases. The junction had 6 bases not matched to a gene; V was cut back by 10 bases and J by 3 bases. Germline CDR1 is ENHRY and CDR2 is SYGVKD. This CDR3 has 13 residues. This chain's CDR3 is CATTTGGYYEQYF. The CDR3 DNA is TGTGCCACTACGACAGGGGGCTACTACGAGCAGTACTTC.

This clone has only one observation. The chain recombines TRBV5-4 with TRBJ1-2; possibly TRBD1 for D (6 bases). V lost 4 bases and J 7 bases, leaving 14 bases between the germline ends. CDR1 SGHNT and CDR2 YYREEE come from the germline V gene (reference sequence). This CDR3 has 13 residues. Here the CDR3 DNA reads TGTGCCAGCAGCCCGGACAGCTTAGGTGGCTACACCTTC. Translated, it gives CASSPDSLGGYTF.

The chain couples TRBV10-3 to TRBJ2-7; D may be TRBD1 or TRBD2 (5 bases each). The V gene's germline CDR1 is ENHRY and CDR2 SYGVKD. V lost 3 bases and J lost 2, with 17 bases in between. The CDR3 sequence is 16 residues long. CDR3 region: CAISERGAIDPYEQYF. The CDR3 region has the DNA TGTGCCATCAGTGAAAGAGGGGCGATCGACCCCTACGAGCAGTACTTC.

The V gene is TRBV7-3, the J gene TRBJ2-1; 13 bases map to TRBD2. The CDR3 covers 15 residues. Germline lookup yields CDR1 SGHTA and CDR2 FQGTGA. The ends lost 5 bases at V and 5 bases at J; junction bases unmatched: 3. CDR3 sequence reads: CASSPGLAGDNEQFF. The CDR3 DNA follows: TGTGCCAGCAGCCCCGGACTAGCGGGGGACAATGAGCAGTTCTTC. Together with reference TRBV7-3 and TRBJ2-1, the CDR3 gives the full variable domain: GAGVSQTPSNKVTEKGKYVELRCDPISGHTALYWYRQSLGQGPEFLIYFQGTGAADDSGLPNDRFFAVRPEGSVSTLKIQRTERGDSAVYLCASSPGLAGDNEQFFGPGTRLTVL.

This chain connects TRBV30 to TRBJ1-1, with D possibly TRBD1 on 6 matching bases. The CDR3 is 13 residues long. CDR1 and CDR2 (germline): GTSNPN, SVGIG (reference sequence). With 5 bases removed from V and 1 base from J, the gap between germline ends came to 11 bases. This CDR3 is CAWRGLANTEAFF. CDR3 DNA: TGTGCCTGGCGGGGGCTAGCGAACACTGAAGCTTTCTTT.

V is TRBV21-1 and J is TRBJ2-7; TRBD1 reflects the table's D call only, with no check against the DNA. TRBV21-1 represents a pseudogene. This CDR3 contains 16 residues. The CDR3 coding sequence is TGTGCCAGCAGCAAAGCGGGACAGGGAGGGTCCTACGAGCAGTACTTC. Its translation is CASSKAGQGGSYEQYF.

This chain joins TRBV4-3 and TRBJ1-2, with a possible D match to TRBD1 (6 bases). The CDR3 runs 15 residues. Trimming left V 5 bases short and J 2 bases short, with 15 bases between. Germline V gene lookup returns CDR1 LGHNA and CDR2 YSLEER. The CDR3 sequence: CASSVGGGVNYGYTF. CDR3 nucleotides: TGCGCCAGCAGCGTGGGGGGGGGCGTCAACTATGGCTACACCTTC.

The CDR3 coding sequence is TGTGCCAGCAGCGTAGCTGGGATCTACAATGAGCAGTTCTTC. Amino acids: CASSVAGIYNEQFF. This chain joins TRBV9 and TRBJ2-1; D not certain. Germline V CDR1 and CDR2: SGDLS, YYNGEE. This CDR3 is built from 14 residues. Trimming pared 0 bases from V and 3 bases from J, leaving 7 bases between.